The sequence of this TCR beta chain was determined in a study of technical replicates of blood from a handful of donors. Profiling relied on immunoSEQ multiplex PCR, and the TCRdb table lists in-frame clones only, not all of them. Altogether around 63,000 clones are present, 95% to 98% being singletons, with the ten largest covering around 0.16%. This CDR3 region has 14 residues. V trimming: 4 bases; J trimming: 0 bases; junction bases outside the gene matches: 3. The germline CDR1 and CDR2 sequences are MGHRA and YSYEKL. The rearrangement uses TRBV4-1 and TRBJ2-7, with 7 bases aligning to TRBD1. The sample consisted of T cells isolated from PBMCs. The TCR comes from a human donor in good health. CDR3 DNA: TGCGCCAGCAGCCTCCGGGACAGCTCCTACGAGCAGTACTTC. Protein sequence: CASSLRDSSYEQYF.